This T cell receptor (beta chain) is drawn from a study of beta chain features in type 1 diabetes. This clone was picked up a small number of times. The entirety of the isolated RNA underwent reverse transcription, so expressed TCRB transcripts were sequenced. Clones were read by immunoSEQ multiplex PCR, and TCRdb kept only the in-frame ones, dropping some. The table includes 600,000 to 650,000 clones, around 16% detected once. Trimming removed 6 bases from V and 2 bases from J; junction bases left unmatched: 12. The CDR3 is made up of 16 amino acids. Germline values: CDR1 ENHRY, CDR2 SYGVKD. Sequencing was carried out using naive CD4+ T cells from blood. J is TRBJ2-7 and V is TRBV10-3, with 8 nucleotides matching TRBD1. The TCR sequence derives from a man younger than 35 in good health. Here the CDR3 reads CAIRGTGTGPPYEQYF. The CDR3 bases are TGTGCCATCAGAGGAACCGGGACAGGTCCTCCCTACGAGCAGTACTTC.